The TCR beta chain described here comes from a study of blood T cell repertoires in COVID-19. Study overall: Sample material is recorded as cDNA or gDNA derived from T cells, B-cell-depleted T cells, or PBMCs.

This table comes from immunoSEQ multiplex PCR, and its TCRdb copy is limited to in-frame clones, with some not included. The table lists 300,000 to 400,000 clones, 88% of them singletons. Trimming took off 4 bases at V and 1 base at J, with 8 bases between the two ends. CDR1 is SQVTM and CDR2 is ANQGSEA in the germline V gene. The CDR3 consists of 13 residues. Patients from Seattle were sampled longitudinally, starting during active infection. The specimen sequenced was peripheral blood. This clonotype originated in an older woman with COVID-19, enrolled during active disease. The rearrangement links TRBV29-1 to TRBJ1-3; D call uncertain. The CDR3 DNA follows: TGCAGCGTTGTTCGGAGGTCTGGAAACACCATATATTTT. Encoded protein: CSVVRRSGNTIYF.